What follows are 9 T cell receptor beta chains derived from one specimen sequenced in a study of molecular identifiers for immune sequencing clone quantification. MiXCR, run by TCRdb on the PCR reads, gives a single entry per CDR3 protein. There are around 100,000 distinct CDR3 sequences in the sample; under 40% occur only once, and roughly 4.2% lies in the top ten. The source material was naive CD8+ T cells from blood, with Jurkat cell RNA spiked in. The subset here: FACS-sorted CD8+CD4-CCR7+CD45RA+ naive T cells. Source of these receptors: a human donor in good health. Some libraries in this study had Jurkat cell RNA spiked in.

The gene calls are TRBV20-1 and TRBJ2-3; 8 nucleotides agree with TRBD2. The germline V gene has CDR1 DFQATT and CDR2 SNEGSKA (reference sequence). V shed 5 bases and J 7 bases; nucleotides not matched to a gene: 32. The CDR3 loop spans 21 amino acids. The DNA of the CDR3 is TGCAGTGCTTTTCCCCCCAAATACAGGGCCCCCGTAGCGGGATCGCTGTATACGCAGTATTTT. This gives the protein CSAFPPKYRAPVAGSLYTQYF.

As concerns this clonotype: Since a much larger clone is just one base distant, this may be a read error. V and J are TRBV7-6 and TRBJ2-7, with a weak D call TRBD1 (6 bases). The CDR3 runs to 14 residues. The germline V and J ends were trimmed by 1 base and 3 bases, with 10 bases remaining between them. Germline assignment: CDR1 SGHVS and CDR2 FNYEAQ. Here the CDR3 DNA reads TGTGCCAGCAGCTTAGGGGACACTGGCTACGAGCAGTACTTC. Translating it yields CASSLGDTGYEQYF. Full variable domain (rest looked up from reference TRBV7-6 and TRBJ2-7): GAGVSQSPRYKVTKRGQDVALRCDPISGHVSLYWYRQALGQGPEFLTYFNYEAQQDKSGLPNDRFSAERPEGSISTLTIQRTEQRDSAMYRCASSLGDTGYEQYFGPGTRLTVT.

In its sample, this clonotype was seen a few times. The chain has TRBV6-6 and TRBJ2-3; the D is unclear. Germline loops: CDR1 MNHNY, CDR2 SVGAGI (reference sequence). Trimming took off 0 bases at V and 2 bases at J, with 15 bases between the two ends. The CDR3 spans 17 residues. CDR3 protein: CASSYSKSPDYTDTQYF. The CDR3 DNA is TGTGCCAGCAGTTACTCGAAGAGCCCAGATTACACAGATACGCAGTATTTT.

Concerning this clonotype: A much more abundant neighbour one base away suggests this may be a read error. The V gene is TRBV5-1, the J gene TRBJ2-5; either TRBD1 or TRBD2 may fit D (5 bases each). The CDR3 covers 15 residues. CDR1 and CDR2 from the germline V gene are SGHRS and YFSETQ. Trimming took off 0 bases at V and 7 bases at J, with 16 bases between the two ends. CDR3 amino acids: CASSLVWLGEVTQYF. The CDR3 DNA follows: TGCGCCAGCAGCTTGGTCTGGTTGGGGGAAGTGACCCAGTACTTC.

V usage is TRBV29-1 and J usage is TRBJ2-7; D is uncertain. In germline, CDR1 is SQVTM, CDR2 ANQGSEA. The CDR3 runs 9 residues. CDR3 amino acids: CRDFYEQYF. CDR3 DNA: TGCAGGGATTTCTACGAGCAGTACTTC.

In its sample, this clonotype was seen many times. The genes are TRBV7-2 and TRBJ2-5, with a weak D call TRBD2 (5 bases). The CDR3 sequence is 12 residues long. Germline V lookup: CDR1 SGHTA, CDR2 FQGNSA. V was shortened by 7 bases and J by 0 bases, with 6 bases between the two germline ends. CDR3: CASTGDQETQYF. The CDR3 DNA reads as TGTGCCAGCACCGGGGACCAAGAGACCCAGTACTTC.

This chain links TRBV3-1 with TRBJ1-1; D is uncertain. The CDR3 spans 15 residues. The germline gives CDR1 LGHDT, CDR2 YNNKEL (reference sequence). V lost 4 bases and J lost 0, with 12 bases in between. The CDR3 DNA sequence: TGTGCCAGCAGCCCCTCCCTCTCGATGAACACTGAAGCTTTCTTT. This codes for CASSPSLSMNTEAFF. The full variable domain, rest sourced from reference TRBV3-1 and TRBJ1-1, is DTAVSQTPKYLVTQMGNDKSIKCEQNLGHDTMYWYKQDSKKFLKIMFSYNNKELIINETVPNRFSPKSPDKAHLNLHINSLELGDSAVYFCASSPSLSMNTEAFFGQGTRLTVV.

The chain combines TRBV13 with TRBJ2-5; D perhaps matches TRBD2 (6 bases). V lost 2 bases to trimming and J lost 5 bases, with 12 bases between them. The CDR3 runs to 14 residues. Germline CDR1 reads PRHDT; CDR2 reads FYEKMQ (reference sequence). The CDR3 sequence: CASSLPRLAETQYF. The CDR3 DNA reads TGTGCCAGCAGCTTACCGCGGCTAGCGGAGACCCAGTACTTC.

Only a few counts were recorded for this clonotype. The rearrangement uses TRBV11-3 and TRBJ2-3, with 11 positions matching TRBD2. V was pared by 4 bases and J by 2 bases, with 5 bases of the junction left unmatched. The CDR3 loop spans 16 amino acids. Germline loops: CDR1 SGHNT, CDR2 YENEEA. CDR3 residues: CASSSGTSGNTDTQYF. CDR3 nucleotide sequence: TGTGCCAGCAGCTCTGGGACTAGCGGTAACACAGATACGCAGTATTTT.